This record looks at one T cell receptor beta chain sequence and its context. This CDR3 comprises 15 residues. V was trimmed by 0 bases and J by 5 bases, leaving 13 bases between them. The germline CDR1 and CDR2 sequences are MNHEY and SVGAGI. Sequencing was performed with immunoSEQ multiplex PCR; in TCRdb, only in-frame clones are kept and a portion is missing. The data contain 250,000 to 300,000 clones, about 89% of them singletons. This record belongs to a study of blood T cell repertoires in COVID-19. Overall study: Acute and convalescent COVID-19 samples came from the United States, Italy and Spain. T cells, B-cell-depleted T cells, or PBMCs supplied cDNA or gDNA.

What was sequenced was PBMCs or T cells enriched from blood (not recorded which). The rearrangement links TRBV6-5 to TRBJ1-1; TRBD1 is a possible D gene (6 bases). The TCR originated in a human donor in a cohort exposed to, infected with or recovered from COVID-19 (not recorded which). The donor label of this sample is uncertain. The CDR3 protein is CASSYSGRGSTEAFF. CDR3 sequence (DNA): TGTGCCAGCAGTTACTCGGGCAGGGGAAGTACTGAAGCTTTCTTT.